This T cell receptor beta chain was identified during a study of spatial heterogeneity in lung cancer. Time point in this sample: sample taken at primary tumor resection. Patients with untreated early-stage non-small cell lung cancer, numbering more than 55, were the donors. Unsorted whole RNA of tumor, nontumor lung or frozen PBMC was sequenced. This clonotype has at least ten counts. V was clipped by 6 bases and J by 2 bases, with 8 bases between them. Germline V gives CDR1 MDHEN, CDR2 SYDVKM. The CDR3 length is 12 residues. The library protocol tagged each TCR cDNA with a unique molecular identifier. From the 5' RACE reads, TCRdb called clonotypes with MiXCR, one entry per CDR3 protein. The top ten clones hold 14% to 15% of a sample with 60,000 to 75,000 distinct CDR3 sequences, 6.3% of them seen once.

The specimen was PBMCs, collected at surgery. The chain recombines TRBV28 with TRBJ2-7; no firm D call. The clonotype originates from a female donor with early-stage non-small cell lung cancer. CDR3 protein: CASSYTTYEQYF. The DNA for the CDR3 is TGTGCCAGCAGCTACACCACCTACGAGCAGTACTTC.